A selection of T cell receptor beta chains follows, all from one sample in a study of blood T cell repertoires in COVID-19. The table came from immunoSEQ multiplex PCR; TCRdb's copy has only in-frame clones and leaves some out. Here the sample spans roughly 220,000 clones, 82% being singletons. Sequences were obtained from peripheral blood. Every receptor here comes from a woman aged 80 or older with COVID-19, enrolled during active disease. Both conserved end residues are part of each CDR3. Each record gives: D gene, V gene, J gene, clone size, CDR3 protein, CDR3 DNA. The D gene is left open where the match is weak. Not every row has a clone size; where given, it reads once, few, many or a size class.

>-|TRBV15|TRBJ1-3|-
CATSRDVLNTIYF
TGTGCCACCAGCAGAGATGTTCTCAACACCATATATTTT
>-|TRBV30|TRBJ1-2|-
CAWSPLRGNYGYTF
TGTGCCTGGAGCCCATTGCGGGGGAACTATGGCTACACCTTC
>TRBD1|TRBV7-3|TRBJ1-1|-
CASSRQGGMNTEAFF
TGTGCCAGCAGCCGACAGGGGGGGATGAACACTGAAGCTTTCTTT
>-|TRBV3-1/TRBV3-2|TRBJ1-2|once
CASSQGLGYTF
TGTGCCAGCAGCCAAGGGCTCGGCTACACCTTC
>TRBD1|TRBV3-1/TRBV3-2|TRBJ1-1|-
CASSLFLGGVVDAAFF
TGTGCCAGCAGCCTTTTCCTAGGGGGCGTCGTCGATGCCGCTTTCTTT
>TRBD1|TRBV12-3/TRBV12-4|TRBJ2-7|once
CASSPDRGEQYF
TGTGCCAGCAGTCCGGACAGGGGCGAGCAGTACTTC
>TRBD1|TRBV3-1/TRBV3-2|TRBJ2-1|once
CASSQGTGYSSYNEQFF
TGTGCCAGCAGCCAAGGGACAGGGTACAGCTCCTACAATGAGCAGTTCTTC
>-|TRBV3-1/TRBV3-2|TRBJ2-3|-
CASSRSSGPSSTDTQYF
TGTGCCAGCAGCCGGAGTAGCGGTCCCTCTAGCACAGATACGCAGTATTTT
>-|TRBV7-6|TRBJ2-1|-
CASSLVGARFSEQFF
TGTGCCAGCAGCTTAGTAGGGGCGCGTTTCAGTGAGCAGTTCTTC
>-|TRBV28|TRBJ1-2|few
CASSSPGGKDYGYTF
TGTGCCAGCAGTTCTCCGGGAGGAAAGGACTATGGCTACACCTTC
>-|TRBV2|TRBJ1-4|-
CAIPTGPTNEKLFF
TGTGCCATCCCGACAGGCCCAACTAATGAAAAACTGTTTTTT
>TRBD2|TRBV30|TRBJ2-1|-
CAWTGLAGAEQFF
TGTGCCTGGACAGGACTAGCGGGGGCTGAGCAGTTCTTC
>-|TRBV14|TRBJ2-7|-
CASSQDRRYEQYF
TGTGCCAGCAGCCAAGACAGGCGTTACGAGCAGTACTTC
>-|TRBV11-1|TRBJ1-2|-
CASSHSYYGYTF
TGTGCCAGCAGCCACAGCTACTATGGCTACACCTTC
>TRBD2|TRBV15|TRBJ2-1|-
CATRAMAGANNEQFF
TGTGCCACCAGGGCCATGGCGGGAGCCAACAATGAGCAGTTCTTC